The 22 T cell receptor beta chains presented below share a single source sample, sequenced in a study of T cell changes during pregnancy in multiple sclerosis. The data were produced by immunoSEQ multiplex PCR, yet TCRdb's version contains in-frame clones alone and is incomplete. The table has 35,000 to 45,000 clones, around 90% seen once; the top ten hold 5% to 6.5%. Material: peripheral blood, obtained in the third trimester of pregnancy. These receptors were taken from a female donor in good health, enrolled as a control in a pregnancy study.

CDR3 DNA sequence: TGCAGTGTCCGGGATGGAGAACTGTTTTTT. This sequence encodes CSVRDGELFF. V usage is TRBV20-1 and J usage is TRBJ1-4, with D unresolved. There are 10 residues in the CDR3. Trimming took off 7 bases at V and 12 bases at J, with 12 bases between the two ends. Germline V lookup: CDR1 DFQATT, CDR2 SNEGSKA (reference sequence).

The sample holds one count of this clone. J is TRBJ2-7 and V is TRBV19; TRBD2 matches 7 bases. CDR3 length: 15 amino acids. With V trimmed by 3 bases and J by 2 bases, 7 bases remained unmatched. In germline, CDR1 is LNHDA, CDR2 SQIVND (reference sequence). The CDR3 sequence: CASSIRGGRTYEQYF. The CDR3 DNA reads as TGTGCCAGTAGTATTCGCGGGGGAAGGACCTACGAGCAGTACTTC.

This clone was counted once. The chain recombines TRBV9 with TRBJ2-5; TRBD1 matches 11 bases. V was pared by 1 base and J by 4 bases, with 3 bases of the junction left unmatched. Germline V gene data show CDR1 as SGDLS and CDR2 as YYNGEE. The CDR3 spans 15 residues. The CDR3 here is CASSVSGTGGETQYF. The CDR3 DNA reads TGTGCCAGCAGCGTAAGCGGGACAGGGGGAGAGACCCAGTACTTC.

This chain joins TRBV7-9 and TRBJ2-1; 7 bases align to TRBD1. Germline V gene data show CDR1 as SEHNR and CDR2 as FQNEAQ (reference sequence). V was clipped by 11 bases and J by 7 bases; unmatched bases: 17. There are 15 residues in the CDR3. CDR3 protein: CALQRGRLASNEQFF. The CDR3 DNA reads as TGTGCCTTACAGAGGGGGCGGCTAGCATCAAATGAGCAGTTCTTC.

This chain joins TRBV5-6 and TRBJ1-2, with no clear D. Per germline, CDR1 SGHDT and CDR2 YYEEEE. This CDR3 contains 13 residues. Trimming shortened V by 4 bases and J by 1 base, and 8 bases separated the two germline ends. Written as DNA, the CDR3 is TGTGCCAGCAGCCTTCGGGGTAACTATGGCTACACCTTC. This gives the protein CASSLRGNYGYTF.

The chain couples TRBV6-8 to TRBJ2-3, with unresolved D. V gave up 6 bases and J gave up 2 bases, with 9 bases separating them. The CDR3 is made up of 13 amino acids. Germline V gives CDR1 MNHGY, CDR2 SAAAGT. The CDR3 here is CASSHTHTDTQYF. CDR3 nucleotides: TGTGCCAGCAGCCACACCCACACAGATACGCAGTATTTT.

The chain links TRBV7-3 to TRBJ1-2, with unresolved D. The CDR3 has 14 amino acids. CDR1 is SGHTA, CDR2 FQGTGA, per germline. V was trimmed by 5 bases and J by 3 bases, leaving 13 bases between them. The CDR3 region is CASSKNPGDYGYTF. CDR3 nucleotides: TGTGCCAGCAGCAAAAATCCCGGGGACTATGGCTACACCTTC.

The rearrangement links TRBV7-8 to TRBJ2-4, with D tentatively TRBD1 (5 bases). The CDR3 runs to 17 residues. Trimming shortened V by 0 bases and J by 0 bases, and 12 bases separated the two germline ends. Germline CDR1 SGHVS, CDR2 FQNEAQ. The DNA for the CDR3 is TGTGCCAGCAGCTTAGCAGTTAGGGGATTAGCCAAAAACATTCAGTACTTC. This encodes CASSLAVRGLAKNIQYF.

J is TRBJ1-4 and V is TRBV2; D may be TRBD1 (6 bases). In germline, CDR1 is SNHLY, CDR2 FYNNEI. Trimming pared 6 bases from V and 5 bases from J, leaving 19 bases between. The CDR3 loop spans 16 amino acids. CDR3 loop: CASRDRAASVNEKLFF. The CDR3 bases are TGTGCCAGCAGGGACAGAGCGGCCTCAGTAAATGAAAAACTGTTTTTT.

The count of this clone is one. The chain has TRBV25-1 and TRBJ2-1, with D maybe TRBD2 (7 bases). Germline loops: CDR1 MGHDK, CDR2 SYGVNS. CDR3 length: 16 amino acids. With 4 bases removed from V and 5 bases from J, the gap between germline ends came to 18 bases. The CDR3 here is CASSAWDTGGHNEQFF. Written as DNA, the CDR3 is TGTGCCAGCAGTGCTTGGGACACGGGAGGCCACAATGAGCAGTTCTTC.

The V gene is TRBV30, the J gene TRBJ2-1, with D maybe TRBD2 (6 bases). The CDR3 is made up of 13 amino acids. V was cut by 0 bases and J by 6 bases, with 9 bases left in between. Germline V CDR1 and CDR2: GTSNPN, SVGIG (reference sequence). CDR3: CAWSVTSRNEQFF. DNA of the CDR3: TGTGCCTGGAGTGTAACTAGCCGCAATGAGCAGTTCTTC.

This sequence joins TRBV28 and TRBJ2-2; TRBD2 agrees at 7 bases. The germline gives CDR1 MDHEN, CDR2 SYDVKM. CDR3 size: 16 residues. V lost 2 bases and J lost 4; bases outside the gene matches: 7. CDR3 sequence: CASSLSGTPGTGELFF. DNA of the CDR3: TGTGCCAGCAGTTTAAGCGGGACCCCCGGCACCGGGGAGCTGTTTTTT. Drawing the rest from reference TRBV28 and TRBJ2-2, the complete variable domain is DVKVTQSSRYLVKRTGEKVFLECVQDMDHENMFWYRQDPGLGLRLIYFSYDVKMKEKGDIPEGYSVSREKKERFSLILESASTNQTSMYLCASSLSGTPGTGELFFGEGSRLTVL.

This chain connects TRBV4-1 to TRBJ2-7, with TRBD2 matching over 12 bases. Germline CDR1 MGHRA, CDR2 YSYEKL. This CDR3 region has 18 residues. The V and J ends lost 4 bases and 1 base, in that order; junction bases with no gene match: 11. As DNA, the CDR3 is TGCGCCAGCAGCCTACAGCCCCACCTAGCGGGAGGGTCCTACGAGCAGTACTTC. This sequence encodes CASSLQPHLAGGSYEQYF.

The V call is TRBV6-5, the J call TRBJ2-3; 9 bases align to TRBD2. CDR1 and CDR2 (germline): MNHEY, SVGAGI. Trimming at V came to 6 bases and at J to 3 bases, leaving 7 bases not matched to a gene. There are 15 residues in the CDR3. CDR3 DNA sequence: TGTGCCAGCAGCATCGGCGGGGGGGAAACAGATACGCAGTATTTT. Its protein is CASSIGGGETDTQYF.

The chain is built from TRBV9 and TRBJ2-3, with TRBD2 matching 7 bases. CDR1 and CDR2 from the germline V gene are SGDLS and YYNGEE. The CDR3 runs 16 residues. V dropped 0 bases and J dropped 2; count of bases not matched to a gene: 6. CDR3 residues: CASSVASGASTDTQYF. The DNA of the CDR3 is TGTGCCAGCAGCGTAGCTAGCGGAGCCTCCACAGATACGCAGTATTTT.

This chain joins TRBV27 and TRBJ2-3; 7 bases are shared with TRBD2. The germline V gene encodes CDR1 MNHEY and CDR2 SMNVEV (reference sequence). The CDR3 totals 15 residues. After removal of 5 bases from V and 1 base from J, the junction contained 6 bases not matched to a gene. The CDR3 nucleotides read TGTGCCAGCAGTGGCTGGGAGGGGCGCACAGATACGCAGTATTTT. Residues: CASSGWEGRTDTQYF.

This clone occurred once. J is TRBJ1-5 and V is TRBV4-2; TRBD1 might be the D (6 bases). Trimming cost V 1 base and J 5 bases, with 12 bases left between them. The germline V gene has CDR1 LGHNA and CDR2 YNFKEQ. The CDR3 consists of 15 residues. The CDR3 here is CASSQAWDMDQPQHF. The DNA for the CDR3 is TGTGCCAGCAGCCAAGCCTGGGACATGGATCAGCCCCAGCATTTT.

J is TRBJ2-1 and V is TRBV4-1, with D unclear. The CDR3 is 11 residues long. V lost 1 base, J lost 10 bases, and 5 bases lay in between. Germline-derived CDR1 and CDR2 are MGHRA and YSYEKL. CDR3 DNA sequence: TGCGCCAGCAGCCAAGCCTCCGAGCAGTTCTTC. Amino acids: CASSQASEQFF.

The V call is TRBV27, the J call TRBJ2-1, with unresolved D. The CDR3 loop spans 16 amino acids. Trimming removed 0 bases from V and 4 bases from J, with 13 bases in between. CDR1 is MNHEY, CDR2 SMNVEV, per germline (reference sequence). The CDR3 reads CASSLSRWLPYNEQFF. Written as DNA, the CDR3 is TGTGCCAGCAGTTTATCGAGGTGGTTACCATACAATGAGCAGTTCTTC.

The chain joins TRBV7-9 to TRBJ2-7; 12 bases match TRBD2. J was trimmed by 4 bases and V by 5 bases; bases with no gene match: 6. The CDR3 has 15 residues. CDR1 is SEHNR and CDR2 is FQNEAQ in the germline V gene (reference sequence). The CDR3 nucleotides are TGTGCCAGCAGCCTTAGGACTAGCGGGAAGTACGAGCAGTACTTC. Its translation: CASSLRTSGKYEQYF.

V is TRBV18 and J is TRBJ2-2; 9 bases align to TRBD1. With 3 bases clipped from V and 5 bases from J, the junction kept 4 bases outside the gene matches. Germline V lookup: CDR1 KGHSH, CDR2 LQKENI. The CDR3 spans 15 residues. CDR3 region: CASSPRDRATGELFF. DNA of the CDR3: TGTGCCAGCTCACCCCGGGACAGGGCTACCGGGGAGCTGTTTTTT.

The chain carries TRBV5-6 and TRBJ1-6; 7 bases fit TRBD1. The germline V gene has CDR1 SGHDT and CDR2 YYEEEE. The CDR3 runs to 17 residues. The V segment lost 5 bases and the J segment 5 bases; nucleotides outside the gene matches: 13. Here the CDR3 reads CASRRVLRGTDNSPLHF. The CDR3, as DNA: TGTGCCAGCAGAAGGGTCCTGAGGGGGACAGATAATTCACCCCTCCACTTT.